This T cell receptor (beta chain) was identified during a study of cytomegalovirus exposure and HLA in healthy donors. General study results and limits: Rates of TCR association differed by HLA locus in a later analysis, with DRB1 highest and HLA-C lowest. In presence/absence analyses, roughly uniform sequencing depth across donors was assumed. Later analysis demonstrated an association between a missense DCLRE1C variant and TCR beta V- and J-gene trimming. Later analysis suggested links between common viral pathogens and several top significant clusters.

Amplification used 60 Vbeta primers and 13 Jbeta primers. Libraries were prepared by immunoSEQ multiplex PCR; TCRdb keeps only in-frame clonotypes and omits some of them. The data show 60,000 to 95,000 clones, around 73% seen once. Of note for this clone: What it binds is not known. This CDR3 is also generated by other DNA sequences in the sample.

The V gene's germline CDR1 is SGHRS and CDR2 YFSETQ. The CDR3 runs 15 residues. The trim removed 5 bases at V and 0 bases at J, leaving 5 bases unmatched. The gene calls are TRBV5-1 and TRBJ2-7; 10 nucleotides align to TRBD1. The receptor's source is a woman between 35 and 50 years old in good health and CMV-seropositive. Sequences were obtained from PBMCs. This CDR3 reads CASSPGQGSSYEQYF. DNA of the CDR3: TGCGCCAGCAGTCCGGGACAGGGGAGCTCCTACGAGCAGTACTTC.